This T cell receptor beta chain was observed in a study of spatial heterogeneity in lung cancer. Study overall: On average, each unique TCR and UMI combination appeared more than ten times in raw reads.

The time point here: sample taken at primary tumor resection. Unsorted tumor, nontumor lung tissue or cryopreserved PBMC supplied the whole RNA. Around 70 TRACERx patients with early, untreated non-small cell lung cancer donated samples. This clonotype was recorded many times. Every molecule of TCR cDNA had its own unique molecular identifier. TCRdb re-called the 5' RACE reads with MiXCR, one entry per CDR3 protein. The sample lists around 23,000 distinct CDR3 sequences, 3.5% to 5.5% seen once, with less than 45% in the top ten. The CDR3 is made up of 13 amino acids. Between the trimmed V and J ends, which lost 6 bases and 7 bases, there was a span of 13 bases. CDR1 is SGHNT and CDR2 is YENEEA in the germline V gene.

The receptor comes from a male donor with early-stage non-small cell lung cancer. The V gene is TRBV11-3, the J gene TRBJ2-1, with D possibly being TRBD2 (6 bases). Material: PBMCs, obtained at surgery. CDR3 residues: CASSLWGGNEQFF. The CDR3 nucleotides are TGTGCCAGCAGTTTGTGGGGAGGAAATGAGCAGTTCTTC.